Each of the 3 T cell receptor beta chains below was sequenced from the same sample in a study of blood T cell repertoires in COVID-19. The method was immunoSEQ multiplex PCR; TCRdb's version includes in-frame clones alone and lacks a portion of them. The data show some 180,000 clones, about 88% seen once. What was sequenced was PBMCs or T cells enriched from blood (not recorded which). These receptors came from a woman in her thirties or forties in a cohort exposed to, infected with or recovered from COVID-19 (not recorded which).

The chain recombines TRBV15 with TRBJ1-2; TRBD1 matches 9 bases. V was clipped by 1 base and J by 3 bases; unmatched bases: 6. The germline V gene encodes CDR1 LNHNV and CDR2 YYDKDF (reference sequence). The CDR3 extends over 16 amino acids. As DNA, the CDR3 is TGTGCCACCAGCAGAGGAGGGACAGGGCTCGACTATGGCTACACCTTC. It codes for CATSRGGTGLDYGYTF.

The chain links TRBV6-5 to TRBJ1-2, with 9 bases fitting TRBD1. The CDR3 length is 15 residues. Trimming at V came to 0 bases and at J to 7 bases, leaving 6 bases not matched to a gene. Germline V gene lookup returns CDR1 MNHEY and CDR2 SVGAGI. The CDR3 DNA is TGTGCCAGCAGTTACTCACTACAGGGGGCTGCTGGCTACACCTTC. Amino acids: CASSYSLQGAAGYTF.

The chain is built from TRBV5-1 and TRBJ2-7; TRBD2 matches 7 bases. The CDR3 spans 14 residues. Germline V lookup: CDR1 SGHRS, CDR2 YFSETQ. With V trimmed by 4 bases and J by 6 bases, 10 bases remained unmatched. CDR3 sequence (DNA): TGCGCCAGCAGCCCCCAAGGGAGGGGCCGCGAGCAGTACTTC. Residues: CASSPQGRGREQYF.